The clone carrying this T cell receptor beta chain has more than one count but fewer than ten. Its matching antigen is unknown. Germline CDR1 and CDR2: MGHDK and SYGVNS. This CDR3 spans 13 amino acids. The ends were cut back, 1 base at V and 7 bases at J, with 10 bases in the middle. The sample is drawn from a study of blood T cells in healthy people across ages. General study points: Among T cells, TCR beta diversity per million cells dropped roughly linearly as age rose.

A J-beta primer mix and a sample-barcoded 5' primer were used in a second PCR of roughly 6 to 11 cycles. TCRdb itself ran the 5' RACE reads through MiXCR, one entry per CDR3 protein. Here the sample spans roughly 2 million distinct CDR3 sequences, 40% to 55% being singletons. The J gene is TRBJ2-5, the V gene TRBV25-1; weak D call: TRBD1 (6 bases). The clonotype originates from a woman aged 40 to 49 in good health. The sample comprised blood. The CDR3 nucleotides are TGTGCCAGCAGTGAATTAGGCAGGGGGACCCAGTACTTC. Its translation is CASSELGRGTQYF.